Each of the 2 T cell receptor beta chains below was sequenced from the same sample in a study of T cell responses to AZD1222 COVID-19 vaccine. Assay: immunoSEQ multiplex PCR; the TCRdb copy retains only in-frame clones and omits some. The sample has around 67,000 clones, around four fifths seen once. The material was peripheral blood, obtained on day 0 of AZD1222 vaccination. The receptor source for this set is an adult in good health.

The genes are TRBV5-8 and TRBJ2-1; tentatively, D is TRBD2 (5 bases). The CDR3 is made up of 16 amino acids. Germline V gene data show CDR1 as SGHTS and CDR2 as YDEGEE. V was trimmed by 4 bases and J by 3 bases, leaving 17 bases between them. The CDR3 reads CASSRTLQRSYNEQFF. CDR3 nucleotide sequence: TGTGCCAGCAGCCGTACTCTGCAGCGGAGCTACAATGAGCAGTTCTTC.

Here the CDR3 DNA reads TGTGCCAGCAGAGTTTTCCCCTACAATGAGCAGTTCTTC. Amino acid sequence: CASRVFPYNEQFF. The chain uses TRBV2 and TRBJ2-1; no clear D. The V gene lost 6 bases and the J gene lost 2 bases, with 8 bases spanning the gap. Germline V lookup: CDR1 SNHLY, CDR2 FYNNEI. The CDR3 length is 13 residues.